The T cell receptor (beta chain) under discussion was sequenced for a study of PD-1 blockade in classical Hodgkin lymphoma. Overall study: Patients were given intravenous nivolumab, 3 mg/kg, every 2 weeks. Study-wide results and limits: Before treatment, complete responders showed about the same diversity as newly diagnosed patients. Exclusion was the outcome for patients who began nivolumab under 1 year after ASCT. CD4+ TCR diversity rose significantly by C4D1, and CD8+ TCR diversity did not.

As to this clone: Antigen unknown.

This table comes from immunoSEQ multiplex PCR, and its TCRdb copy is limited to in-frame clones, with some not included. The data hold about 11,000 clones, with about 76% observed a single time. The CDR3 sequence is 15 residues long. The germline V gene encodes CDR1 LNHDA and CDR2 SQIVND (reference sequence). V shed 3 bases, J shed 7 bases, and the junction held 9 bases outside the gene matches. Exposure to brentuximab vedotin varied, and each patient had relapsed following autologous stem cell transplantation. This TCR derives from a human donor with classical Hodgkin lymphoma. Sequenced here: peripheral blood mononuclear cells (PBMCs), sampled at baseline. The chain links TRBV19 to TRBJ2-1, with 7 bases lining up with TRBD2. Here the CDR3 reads CASSIPSGGRNEQFF. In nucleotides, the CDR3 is TGTGCCAGTAGTATTCCGTCGGGGGGACGGAATGAGCAGTTCTTC.